This T cell receptor (beta chain) was documented in a study of blood T cell repertoires in COVID-19. V was shortened by 5 bases and J by 9 bases, with 14 bases between the two germline ends. CDR1 is MNHEY, CDR2 SVGEGT, per germline. The CDR3 is 12 amino acids. The authors' processing: Quantification of nucleated cells was approximated via reference gene primer amplification. Clones were sequenced by immunoSEQ multiplex PCR, and TCRdb holds only the in-frame ones, with some missing. V and J calls and clone size are those listed in that table; D and trimming were worked out from the DNA. The table includes about 45,000 clones, 80% detected once.

This sequence originates from a man between 65 and 80 years old with acute or convalescent COVID-19. V is TRBV6-2 or TRBV6-3 and J is TRBJ2-7, with a tentative D call TRBD2 (5 bases). Input material: peripheral blood. This CDR3 is CASSNDGGRQYF. CDR3 coding DNA: TGTGCCAGCAGTAACGACGGAGGACGGCAGTACTTC.